The 21 T cell receptor beta chains listed next were all sequenced from one sample in a study of T cells in Graves' hyperthyroidism and ophthalmopathy. The source material, RNA transcripts, was used to amplify TCR beta CDR3 regions. HTBI primers were employed in a first-round RT-PCR of the TCR CDR3. TCRdb reprocessed the multiplex PCR reads via MiXCR and lists one record per CDR3 protein. The data show under 450,000 distinct CDR3 sequences, around an eighth seen once. Sequenced material: blood. The source of these receptors is a man aged 30-40 years with Graves' hyperthyroidism that later progressed to Graves' ophthalmopathy.

There are many counts of this clonotype. The chain uses TRBV28 and TRBJ2-3, with 11 bases that match TRBD2. The germline V gene has CDR1 MDHEN and CDR2 SYDVKM. The CDR3 has 18 amino acids. V trimming: 0 bases; J trimming: 0 bases; junction bases outside the gene matches: 5. In DNA, the CDR3 is TGTGCCAGCAGTTTATGGCAGACTAGCGGGGCTAGCACAGATACGCAGTATTTT. Translation: CASSLWQTSGASTDTQYF.

The sample holds a few counts of this clonotype. V gene TRBV3-1 combines with J gene TRBJ2-3; perhaps TRBD1 as D (5 bases). Germline assignment: CDR1 LGHDT and CDR2 YNNKEL (reference sequence). The CDR3 consists of 16 residues. Trimming stripped 0 bases from V and 2 bases from J, with 12 bases between. The CDR3 bases are TGTGCCAGCAGCCAAGATAGGGCAGGGTTCACAGATACGCAGTATTTT. Residues: CASSQDRAGFTDTQYF.

V usage is TRBV5-6 and J usage is TRBJ2-1, with TRBD2 identical over 7 bases. The CDR3 has 14 residues. The germline CDR1 and CDR2 sequences are SGHDT and YYEEEE. Trimming took 4 bases from V and 7 from J; bases not matched to a gene: 8. The DNA for the CDR3 is TGTGCCAGCAGCCCACCGGGACTATCAAATGAGCAGTTCTTC. It specifies CASSPPGLSNEQFF.

This clonotype was found a few times. This chain uses TRBV6-1 with TRBJ2-5; TRBD2 aligns across 10 bases. Trimming at V came to 0 bases and at J to 5 bases, leaving 9 bases not matched to a gene. Per germline, CDR1 MNHNS and CDR2 SASEGT. The CDR3 spans 17 residues. Here the CDR3 DNA reads TGTGCCAGCAGTGAAGCACTTAGCGGGAGGCCTTGGGAGACCCAGTACTTC. Encoded protein: CASSEALSGRPWETQYF.

This chain connects TRBV10-3 to TRBJ2-3; D gene unclear. The CDR3 covers 13 residues. Germline loops: CDR1 ENHRY, CDR2 SYGVKD. DNA for the CDR3: TGTGCTACCACACCCGGGCTTCGGGATACGCAGTATTTT. The encoded protein is CATTPGLRDTQYF.

CDR3 in amino acids: CASSIGDRGYEQYF. CDR3 nucleotides: TGTGCCAGTAGTATAGGGGACAGGGGCTACGAGCAGTACTTC. The chain links TRBV19 to TRBJ2-7, with TRBD1 matching over 10 bases. Looked up from germline, CDR1 is LNHDA and CDR2 is SQIVND (reference sequence). The CDR3 runs to 14 residues. Trimming took 1 base from V and 3 from J; bases not matched to a gene: 0. The entire variable domain, with the rest obtained from reference TRBV19 and TRBJ2-7, is as follows: DGGITQSPKYLFRKEGQNVTLSCEQNLNHDAMYWYRQDPGQGLRLIYYSQIVNDFQKGDIAEGYSVSREKKESFPLTVTSAQKNPTAFYLCASSIGDRGYEQYFGPGTRLTVT.

This clonotype was seen a handful of times. This sequence joins TRBV2 and TRBJ2-5; a possible D gene is TRBD1 (5 bases). Germline-derived CDR1 and CDR2 are SNHLY and FYNNEI. V lost 7 bases and J lost 5, with 14 bases in between. The CDR3 loop spans 13 amino acids. The CDR3 loop reads CASTRVLAETQYF. CDR3 bases: TGTGCCAGCACCAGGGTATTGGCGGAGACCCAGTACTTC. Full variable domain (remainder filled in from reference TRBV2 and TRBJ2-5): EPEVTQTPSHQVTQMGQEVILRCVPISNHLYFYWYRQILGQKVEFLVSFYNNEISEKSEIFDDQFSVERPDGSNFTLKIRSTKLEDSAMYFCASTRVLAETQYFGPGTRLLVL.

This clonotype was found many times. The CDR3 sequence is CASSLSPLAGGRETQYF. CDR3 in DNA: TGTGCCAGCAGCTTATCCCCCCTAGCGGGGGGGCGAGAGACCCAGTACTTC. This chain connects TRBV7-2 to TRBJ2-5; TRBD2 aligns across 12 bases. The CDR3 has 17 amino acids. With V trimmed by 2 bases and J by 4 bases, 8 bases remained unmatched. The germline V gene has CDR1 SGHTA and CDR2 FQGNSA.

V and J are TRBV30 and TRBJ2-6; D is ambiguous. The V gene lost 2 bases and the J gene lost 3 bases, with 5 bases spanning the gap. Germline CDR1 is GTSNPN and CDR2 is SVGIG (reference sequence). This CDR3 spans 13 amino acids. This CDR3 is CAWSLGGANVLTF. Here the CDR3 DNA reads TGTGCCTGGAGTCTAGGTGGGGCCAACGTCCTGACTTTC.

With regard to this clonotype: Possible read error: a much larger clone is one base away. V and J are TRBV12-3 or TRBV12-4 and TRBJ2-4, with TRBD2 matching over 8 bases. There are 14 residues in the CDR3. The CDR3 is CASSLGLAKDIQYF. CDR3 bases: TGTGCCAGCAGTCTCGGACTAGCCAAAGACATTCAGTACTTC.

The sample holds many counts of this clonotype. The rearrangement links TRBV24-1 to TRBJ1-2; D is undetermined. This CDR3 contains 13 residues. Trimming removed 3 bases from V and 6 bases from J, with 10 bases in between. Germline V gene data show CDR1 as KGHDR and CDR2 as SFDVKD. The CDR3 DNA reads as TGTGCCACCAGTGATAGCACCTACGATGGCTACACCTTC. Translated: CATSDSTYDGYTF.

This clonotype was seen a handful of times. The V and J genes are TRBV29-1 and TRBJ1-2, with 9 bases matching TRBD1. Germline V gene data show CDR1 as SQVTM and CDR2 as ANQGSEA. This CDR3 region has 14 residues. J gave up 5 bases and V 6 bases, and 10 bases lay outside the gene matches. The CDR3 nucleotides are TGCAGCGTCGTCCCCGGGACAGGGTTGTATGGCTACACCTTC. Protein product: CSVVPGTGLYGYTF.

This clonotype has a count of ten or more. This chain joins TRBV6-1 and TRBJ2-5, with no clear D. The V gene's germline CDR1 is MNHNS and CDR2 SASEGT. The CDR3 loop spans 16 amino acids. V dropped 3 bases and J dropped 2 bases, with 16 bases sitting between them. This chain's CDR3 is CASSDGWSGLQETQYF. CDR3 DNA: TGTGCCAGCAGTGATGGATGGAGTGGTCTTCAAGAGACCCAGTACTTC.

This clonotype occurred a few times. V usage is TRBV5-1 and J usage is TRBJ2-7; 9 positions agree with TRBD1. V dropped 4 bases and J dropped 5; count of bases not matched to a gene: 4. The CDR3 runs to 13 residues. CDR1 and CDR2 (germline): SGHRS, YFSETQ. This CDR3 reads CASSRDRANEQYF. The CDR3 bases are TGCGCCAGCAGCAGGGACAGGGCTAACGAGCAGTACTTC.

This clonotype was seen only a few times. The V and J genes are TRBV3-1 and TRBJ1-6, with unresolved D. Trimming pared 1 base from V and 10 bases from J, leaving 11 bases between. This CDR3 spans 14 amino acids. Germline lookup yields CDR1 LGHDT and CDR2 YNNKEL (reference sequence). The CDR3 bases are TGTGCCAGCAGCCAAGTAGGCACCGAGTCACCCCTCCACTTT. This sequence encodes CASSQVGTESPLHF.

At least ten counts were recorded for this clonotype. V and J are TRBV12-3 or TRBV12-4 and TRBJ2-1, with D tentatively TRBD2 (5 bases). The germline V and J ends were trimmed by 6 bases and 5 bases, with 11 bases remaining between them. This CDR3 contains 13 residues. CDR3 residues: CASSALAHNEQFF. The CDR3 bases are TGTGCCAGCAGCGCCCTAGCTCACAATGAGCAGTTCTTC.

This clonotype was seen a handful of times. The rearrangement uses TRBV6-1 and TRBJ2-5, with 9 bases identical to TRBD1. The V and J ends lost 6 bases and 4 bases, in that order; junction bases with no gene match: 6. The CDR3 is made up of 14 amino acids. Looked up from germline, CDR1 is MNHNS and CDR2 is SASEGT. The CDR3 DNA reads as TGTGCCAGCAGCCCCCGGGACAGGGCAGAGACCCAGTACTTC. Protein: CASSPRDRAETQYF.

The chain uses TRBV7-9 and TRBJ1-2, with unresolved D. V lost 3 bases, J lost 5 bases, and 13 bases lay in between. CDR3 length equals 14 residues. Looked up from germline, CDR1 is SEHNR and CDR2 is FQNEAQ (reference sequence). For the CDR3, the DNA is TGTGCCAGCAGCTTCGATGGCAGAGCTTATGGCTACACCTTC. This encodes CASSFDGRAYGYTF.

A note on this clonotype: Compared with germline, one end of the junction differs, possibly owing to a read error. The chain joins TRBV5-5 to TRBJ2-2, with D perhaps TRBD1 (7 bases). CDR1 is SGHKS and CDR2 is YYEKEE in the germline V gene (reference sequence). The CDR3 is 14 amino acids. The CDR3 DNA is TGTGCCAGCAGCCTGGGACAGAACACCGGGGGGCTGTTTTTT. Translation gives CASSLGQNTGGLFF.

The rearrangement joins TRBV20-1 to TRBJ2-2, with 9 bases matching TRBD2. The CDR3 has 17 amino acids. Losses at the gene ends were 2 bases for V and 4 bases for J; bases not matched to a gene: 11. CDR1 and CDR2 from the germline V gene are DFQATT and SNEGSKA (reference sequence). The CDR3, as DNA: TGCAGTGCTAGAAGCGGTTCTAGCGGGGCTACCACCGGGGAGCTGTTTTTT. Its protein product is CSARSGSSGATTGELFF.

V and J are TRBV14 and TRBJ2-5, with D maybe TRBD1 (6 bases). This CDR3 spans 14 amino acids. Germline CDR1 SGHDN, CDR2 FVKESK. Deletions cut 5 bases from V and 5 bases from J, with 15 bases between. The CDR3 coding sequence is TGTGCCAGCAGCGGGGGCGTTGGCGGGGAGACCCAGTACTTC. It is translated as CASSGGVGGETQYF. The whole variable domain, filled in from reference TRBV14 and TRBJ2-5, reads EAGVTQFPSHSVIEKGQTVTLRCDPISGHDNLYWYRRVMGKEIKFLLHFVKESKQDESGMPNNRFLAERTGGTYSTLKVQPAELEDSGVYFCASSGGVGGETQYFGPGTRLLVL.